The present entry profiles one TCR beta chain with its context. What it binds is unknown. V dropped 8 bases and J dropped 1 base, with 8 bases sitting between them. CDR3 length equals 13 residues. The germline CDR1 and CDR2 sequences are MNHNS and SASEGT. This sample was taken from a study of T cells in localized non-small cell lung cancer. Assay: immunoSEQ multiplex PCR; the TCRdb copy retains only in-frame clones and omits some. The sample shows roughly 29,000 clones, around 81% of them seen only once. Study-level findings and limits: Compared with tumor, uninvolved adjacent lung displayed greater T cell clonality, ranking highest overall.

This chain connects TRBV6-1 to TRBJ2-2, with D perhaps matching TRBD1 (5 bases). The clonotype comes from a man aged 40-75 years with stage III lung adenocarcinoma. This specimen consisted of peripheral blood mononuclear cells, obtained before any cancer treatment. The CDR3 DNA reads as TGTGCCAGCGGCACAGGGAACACCGGGGAGCTGTTTTTT. Translation gives CASGTGNTGELFF.